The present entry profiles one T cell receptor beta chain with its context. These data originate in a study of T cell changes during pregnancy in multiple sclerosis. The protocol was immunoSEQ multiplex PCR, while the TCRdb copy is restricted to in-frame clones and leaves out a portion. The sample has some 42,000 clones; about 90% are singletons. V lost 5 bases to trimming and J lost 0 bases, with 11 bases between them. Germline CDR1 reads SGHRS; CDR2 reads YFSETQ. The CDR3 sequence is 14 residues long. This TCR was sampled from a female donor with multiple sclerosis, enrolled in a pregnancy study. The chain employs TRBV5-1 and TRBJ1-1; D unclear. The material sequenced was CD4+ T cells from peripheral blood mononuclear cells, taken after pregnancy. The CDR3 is CASRPHNLNTEAFF. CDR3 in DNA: TGCGCCAGCAGACCCCACAACCTGAACACTGAAGCTTTCTTT.